This T cell receptor beta chain stems from a study of PD-1 blockade in classical Hodgkin lymphoma. The method was immunoSEQ multiplex PCR; TCRdb's version includes in-frame clones alone and lacks a portion of them. Of 43,000 or so clones in the sample, around 80% are singletons; the top ten hold roughly 35%. Study-wide points: Nivolumab starters within 1 year of ASCT were excluded.

About this clone: Its antigen is still unknown.

Time point here: cycle 4 day 1 (C4D1), after five to seven weeks of nivolumab. Following autologous stem cell transplantation, relapse occurred in every patient, and exposure to brentuximab vedotin varied. This CDR3 is 14 amino acids long. Trimming cost V 3 bases and J 3 bases, with 10 bases left between them. The germline V gene has CDR1 SGHDT and CDR2 YYEEEE. The TCR originated in a human donor with classical Hodgkin lymphoma. The rearrangement joins TRBV5-6 to TRBJ2-1, with D possibly TRBD2 on 6 matching bases. Material: peripheral blood mononuclear cells (PBMCs), obtained before the fourth cycle of nivolumab. The DNA for the CDR3 is TGTGCCAGCAGCTCCGGGACTTTCTACAATGAGCAGTTCTTC. This codes for CASSSGTFYNEQFF.